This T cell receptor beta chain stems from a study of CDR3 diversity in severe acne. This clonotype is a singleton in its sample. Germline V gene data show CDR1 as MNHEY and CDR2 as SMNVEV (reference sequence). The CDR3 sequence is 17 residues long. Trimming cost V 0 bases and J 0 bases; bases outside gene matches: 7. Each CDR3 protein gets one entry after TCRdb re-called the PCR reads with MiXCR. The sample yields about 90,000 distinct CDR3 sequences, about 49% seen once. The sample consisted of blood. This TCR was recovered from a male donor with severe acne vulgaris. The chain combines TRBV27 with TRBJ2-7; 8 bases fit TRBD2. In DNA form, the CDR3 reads TGTGCCAGCAGTTTATCTCTCGGGACTAGGGGCTCCTACGAGCAGTACTTC. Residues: CASSLSLGTRGSYEQYF.